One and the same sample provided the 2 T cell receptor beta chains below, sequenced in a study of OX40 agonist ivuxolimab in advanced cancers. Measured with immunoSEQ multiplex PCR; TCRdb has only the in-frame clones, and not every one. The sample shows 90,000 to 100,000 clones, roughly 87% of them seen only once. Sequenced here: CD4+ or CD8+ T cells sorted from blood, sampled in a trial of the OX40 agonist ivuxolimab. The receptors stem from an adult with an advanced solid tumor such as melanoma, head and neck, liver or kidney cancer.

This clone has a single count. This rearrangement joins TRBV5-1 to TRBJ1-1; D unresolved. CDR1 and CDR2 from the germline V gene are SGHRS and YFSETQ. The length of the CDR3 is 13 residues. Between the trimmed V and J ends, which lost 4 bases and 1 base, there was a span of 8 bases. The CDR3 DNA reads TGCGCCAGCAGCCGAGACCCGAACACTGAAGCTTTCTTT. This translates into CASSRDPNTEAFF.

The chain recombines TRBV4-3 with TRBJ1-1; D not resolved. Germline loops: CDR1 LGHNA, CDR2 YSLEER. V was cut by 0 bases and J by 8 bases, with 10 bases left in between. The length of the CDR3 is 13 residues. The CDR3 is CASSQDLGGEAFF. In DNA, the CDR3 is TGCGCCAGCAGCCAAGATTTGGGCGGAGAAGCTTTCTTT.